Listed below are T cell receptor beta chains from one sample, sequenced in a study of neurological immune-mediated disorders. TCRdb passed the 5' RACE reads through MiXCR, listing each CDR3 protein once. The sample has tens of thousands of distinct CDR3 sequences, 13% seen once; the top ten hold less than 5.5%. The sequencing input was CD4+ T cells from blood. Receptors originate from a female donor with HTLV-1-associated myelopathy (HAM/TSP). CDR3s include the opening cysteine and the closing phenylalanine or tryptophan. The D gene is left open where the match is weak. Clone size appears in some rows only: once, few, many, or a class for an expanded clone.

>many|TRBJ2-1|TRBV27|TRBD1
CASSVDRGISYNEQFF
TGTGCCAGCAGTGTGGACAGGGGCATCTCCTACAATGAGCAGTTCTTC
>many|TRBJ1-1|TRBV6-1|NA
CASSKYFRGGTEAFF
TGTGCCAGCAGCAAATACTTTAGAGGGGGCACTGAAGCTTTCTTT
>many|TRBJ2-6|TRBV10-3|NA
CAISSRAGANVLTF
TGTGCCATCAGCAGCAGGGCTGGGGCCAACGTCCTGACTTTC
>many|TRBJ1-1|TRBV20-1|TRBD1
CSASRGFDTEAFF
TGCAGTGCTAGCAGGGGGTTTGACACTGAAGCTTTCTTT
>many|TRBJ2-1|TRBV20-1|TRBD2
CSASVGTSLVNEQFF
TGCAGTGCCTCAGTAGGGACTAGTCTCGTTAATGAGCAGTTCTTC
>medium-sized|TRBJ1-2|TRBV29-1|TRBD1
CSVTDRGARNGYTF
TGCAGCGTTACTGACAGGGGCGCCCGCAATGGCTACACCTTC
>many|TRBJ2-1|TRBV20-1|NA
CSARGTFDEQFF
TGCAGTGCTAGAGGGACCTTTGATGAGCAGTTCTTC
>many|TRBJ2-2|TRBV7-9|TRBD1
CASSTGGTGELFF
TGTGCCAGCAGCACAGGGGGGACCGGGGAGCTGTTTTTT
>once|TRBJ2-1|TRBV5-1|TRBD2
CASSSTGTSINEQFF
TGCGCCAGCAGCTCTACCGGGACTAGTATCAATGAGCAGTTCTTC
>many|TRBJ2-7|TRBV20-1|TRBD2
CSARAGYAGYEQYF
TGCAGTGCCCGAGCGGGGTATGCAGGATACGAGCAGTACTTC
>many|TRBJ2-3|TRBV7-2|TRBD2
CASSRFPGLAGVAQYF
TGTGCCAGCAGCCGTTTCCCGGGACTAGCGGGAGTGGCGCAGTATTTT
>many|TRBJ1-5|TRBV20-1|NA
CSAAGLTHQPQHF
TGCAGTGCCGCCGGACTGACTCATCAGCCCCAGCATTTT
>many|TRBJ1-2|TRBV20-1|NA
CSARDLWGGGYGYTF
TGCAGTGCTAGAGATCTTTGGGGAGGAGGATATGGCTACACCTTC
>NA|TRBJ2-3|TRBV2|NA
CASSSGPPGEQYF
TGTGCCAGCAGCTCGGGCCCGCCCGGGGAGCAGTATTTT
>many|TRBJ2-3|TRBV2|NA
CASSPPGTRGDTQYF
TGTGCCAGCAGTCCCCCTGGGACCCGAGGGGATACGCAGTATTTT
>medium-sized|TRBJ2-3|TRBV24-1|TRBD2
CATSASTSGGEDTQYF
TGTGCCACCAGTGCCTCGACTAGCGGGGGGGAAGATACGCAGTATTTT
>many|TRBJ2-3|TRBV7-2|NA
CASSFMRSPTDTQYF
TGTGCCAGCAGCTTTATGCGGTCCCCCACAGATACGCAGTATTTT
>many|TRBJ2-1|TRBV20-1|NA
CSARDQEGFNEQFF
TGCAGTGCTAGAGATCAGGAAGGGTTCAATGAGCAGTTCTTC
>many|TRBJ1-2|TRBV20-1|NA
CSARKGANYGYTF
TGCAGTGCTAGAAAAGGGGCTAACTATGGCTACACCTTC
>many|TRBJ1-1|TRBV19|NA
CASGRQNTEAFF
TGTGCCAGTGGCCGTCAGAACACTGAAGCTTTCTTT
>many|TRBJ2-3|TRBV20-1|NA
CSARDPSARDTQYF
TGCAGTGCTAGAGATCCCTCCGCTCGGGATACGCAGTATTTT
>many|TRBJ2-2|TRBV7-8|NA
CASTGVAVGELFF
TGTGCCAGCACGGGGGTAGCGGTCGGGGAGCTGTTTTTT
>many|TRBJ1-5|TRBV7-3|NA
CASSLSPGDQPQHF
TGTGCCAGCAGCTTATCCCCGGGAGATCAGCCCCAGCATTTT
>many|TRBJ2-7|TRBV5-5|NA
CASSLATPTSYEQYF
TGTGCCAGCAGCTTGGCGACCCCGACCTCCTACGAGCAGTACTTC
>many|TRBJ1-3|TRBV18|TRBD1
CASSPGTESGNTIYF
TGTGCCAGCTCACCAGGGACAGAGTCTGGAAACACCATATATTTT
>many|TRBJ2-3|TRBV5-1|TRBD1
CASSWGTGEDTQYF
TGCGCCAGCAGCTGGGGGACAGGGGAGGATACGCAGTATTTT
>NA|TRBJ1-3|TRBV9|NA
CASSSRVGYSGNTIYF
TGTGCCAGCAGCTCCAGGGTGGGGTACTCTGGAAACACCATATATTTT
>NA|TRBJ1-6|TRBV6-5|NA
CDVQSEYSYNSPLNF
TGTGACGTACAATCCGAATACTCCTATAATTCACCACTCAACTTT
>many|TRBJ2-7|TRBV2|TRBD1
CASSEGGGQGYEQYF
TGTGCCAGCAGTGAAGGAGGGGGACAGGGGTACGAGCAGTACTTC
>medium-sized|TRBJ2-3|TRBV7-8|NA
CASSLVRETTDTQYF
TGTGCCAGCAGCTTAGTTCGGGAGACCACAGATACGCAGTATTTT
>many|TRBJ2-1|TRBV2|NA
CASEVTYNEQFF
TGTGCCAGCGAAGTTACCTACAATGAGCAGTTCTTC
>many|TRBJ1-2|TRBV5-1|NA
CASSLGQYNGYTF
TGCGCCAGCAGCTTGGGACAGTATAACGGCTACACCTTC
>many|TRBJ2-1|TRBV6-1|TRBD1
CASSETGVGEQFF
TGTGCCAGCAGTGAAACAGGGGTCGGTGAGCAGTTCTTC
>many|TRBJ2-3|TRBV6-2/TRBV6-3|NA
CASSYLRAADTQYF
TGTGCCAGCAGTTACCTGAGAGCGGCGGATACGCAGTATTTT
>many|TRBJ1-1|TRBV4-2|NA
CASSQEGGVYTEAFF
TGTGCCAGCAGCCAAGAAGGAGGGGTATATACTGAAGCTTTCTTT
>many|TRBJ2-3|TRBV29-1|TRBD1
CSVTGTGVVDTQYF
TGCAGCGTTACCGGGACAGGGGTTGTAGATACGCAGTATTTT
>many|TRBJ1-6|TRBV20-1|NA
CSARAIQGGPYNSPLHF
TGCAGTGCTAGAGCCATACAAGGGGGGCCCTATAATTCACCCCTCCACTTT
>medium-sized|TRBJ2-3|TRBV24-1|NA
CATSERQSTDTQYF
TGTGCCACCAGTGAACGACAGAGCACAGATACGCAGTATTTT
>many|TRBJ2-3|TRBV5-1|TRBD1
CASSADRGETDTQYF
TGCGCCAGCAGCGCGGACAGGGGGGAGACAGATACGCAGTATTTT
>many|TRBJ2-7|TRBV10-3|NA
CATPTGAYEQYF
TGTGCCACCCCGACAGGAGCCTACGAGCAGTACTTC
>many|TRBJ2-3|TRBV5-1|NA
CASSFSRHPVITDTQYF
TGCGCCAGCAGCTTTTCCCGGCATCCCGTTATCACAGATACGCAGTATTTT
>many|TRBJ2-2|TRBV5-1|NA
CASSLVGAGGELFF
TGCGCCAGCAGCTTAGTCGGGGCAGGCGGGGAGCTGTTTTTT
>many|TRBJ2-1|TRBV3-1|NA
CASSQDRAEKDEQFF
TGTGCCAGCAGCCAAGATCGAGCAGAGAAGGATGAGCAGTTCTTC
>many|TRBJ2-1|TRBV3-1|NA
CASSQKALGLYNEQFF
TGTGCCAGCAGCCAAAAGGCCCTGGGCCTATACAATGAGCAGTTCTTC
>medium-sized|TRBJ2-5|TRBV7-2|TRBD2
CASRTSGGEETQYF
TGTGCCAGCAGGACTAGCGGGGGGGAAGAGACCCAGTACTTC
>many|TRBJ2-5|TRBV5-4|NA
CASSSEHQETQYF
TGTGCCAGCAGCTCGGAACACCAAGAGACCCAGTACTTC
>many|TRBJ2-7|TRBV6-6|TRBD2
CASSYPGTSGYEQYF
TGTGCCAGCAGTTACCCCGGGACTAGCGGGTACGAGCAGTACTTC
>many|TRBJ1-1|TRBV20-1|NA
CSAPSPGRGNTEAFF
TGCAGTGCCCCTAGCCCAGGGAGGGGGAACACTGAAGCTTTCTTT
>many|TRBJ1-2|TRBV29-1|NA
CSVEEANYGYTF
TGCAGCGTTGAAGAGGCTAACTATGGCTACACCTTC
>many|TRBJ1-1|TRBV5-1|NA
CASSLAPGGRTEAFF
TGCGCCAGCAGCTTGGCCCCGGGGGGCCGCACTGAAGCTTTCTTT
>many|TRBJ2-7|TRBV20-1|NA
CSARDSGGLTYEQYF
TGCAGTGCTAGAGATAGCGGAGGTTTAACCTACGAGCAGTACTTC
>many|TRBJ2-3|TRBV7-9|NA
CASSLDPTDTQYF
TGTGCCAGCAGCTTAGATCCCACAGATACGCAGTATTTT
>NA|TRBJ2-7|TRBV29-1|TRBD1
CSVNPGQGYEQYF
TGCAGCGTTAATCCGGGACAGGGGTACGAGCAGTACTTC
>many|TRBJ2-3|TRBV20-1|TRBD1
CSANPGGADTQYF
TGCAGTGCGAACCCAGGGGGCGCAGATACGCAGTATTTT
>few|TRBJ1-1|TRBV19|NA
CASAASRGEAFF
TGTGCCAGCGCGGCCTCAAGGGGTGAAGCTTTCTTT
>many|TRBJ2-5|TRBV9|NA
CASSPGHGSQETQYF
TGTGCCAGCAGCCCCGGGCACGGAAGTCAAGAGACCCAGTACTTC